This T cell receptor beta chain appears in the sequencing data of a study of CD8+ T cells in alopecia areata. Study outcomes and limitations: With just one nonresponder, it is still uncertain whether baseline CD8+ expansion relates to response. Higher clonality than in normal scalp was seen in lesional scalp, especially alopecia totalis/universalis.

This sample's treatment: oral pan-JAK inhibitor, 5-10 mg twice daily. Alopecia areata patients had lesional scalp punch biopsies and peripheral blood taken from them. Sequencing used cDNA as its template, made by extracting RNA and reverse transcribing it. The data were produced by immunoSEQ multiplex PCR, yet TCRdb's version contains in-frame clones alone and is incomplete. In the table there are approximately 200,000 clones, roughly two fifths of which are singletons. This clone appeared once. Its antigen is not identified. V lost 6 bases to trimming and J lost 1 base, with 15 bases between them. This CDR3 has 14 residues. The germline V gene has CDR1 SQVTM and CDR2 ANQGSEA.

The chain is built from TRBV29-1 and TRBJ1-1; a possible D gene is TRBD1 (5 bases). This sequence was found in a human donor with alopecia areata. The sequences come from CD4+ T cells sorted from blood, collected at approximately week 36, from a patient treated with tofacitinib. The CDR3: CSVWGGARNTEAFF. The CDR3 bases are TGCAGCGTCTGGGGAGGGGCAAGGAACACTGAAGCTTTCTTT.